This is a list of T cell receptor beta chains from one sample in a study of blood T cell repertoires in COVID-19. Sequenced by immunoSEQ multiplex PCR; TCRdb stores in-frame clones only, minus some. Here the sample spans under 350,000 clones, approximately 85% being singletons. Sequenced material: peripheral blood. The receptors stem from a woman in her 70s with acute or convalescent COVID-19. Both conserved end residues are part of each CDR3. Each record gives: CDR3 DNA, CDR3 protein, V gene, clone size, D gene, J gene. The D gene is left open where the match is weak. Expanded clones get a size class; other rows say once, few or many, or leave the size out.

cdr3_nt: TGTGCCAGTAGTCCTCCTGGGCCGGCGATGACTTTCTTT
cdr3_aa: CASSPPGPAMTFF
v_call: TRBV19
clone_size: .
d_call: .
j_call: TRBJ1-1

cdr3_nt: TGCGCCAGCAGCTTGCCGGCGGGGGGGACCACAGATACGCAGTATTTT
cdr3_aa: CASSLPAGGTTDTQYF
v_call: TRBV5-1
clone_size: once
d_call: TRBD2
j_call: TRBJ2-3

cdr3_nt: TGTGCCAGCAGGACGACAGGGTGGACTGAAGCTTTCTTT
cdr3_aa: CASRTTGWTEAFF
v_call: TRBV12-3/TRBV12-4
clone_size: .
d_call: TRBD1
j_call: TRBJ1-1

cdr3_nt: TGCGCCACCACCCGGGCAGGGTACACTGAAGCTTTCTTT
cdr3_aa: CATTRAGYTEAFF
v_call: TRBV4-1
clone_size: .
d_call: .
j_call: TRBJ1-1

cdr3_nt: TGTGCCAGCAGCCCTTACCCCCGACAGAACACCGGGGAGCTGTTTTTT
cdr3_aa: CASSPYPRQNTGELFF
v_call: TRBV7-6
clone_size: .
d_call: .
j_call: TRBJ2-2

cdr3_nt: TGTGCCAGCGGGACAGGTGATCAGCCCCAGCATTTT
cdr3_aa: CASGTGDQPQHF
v_call: TRBV2
clone_size: .
d_call: TRBD1
j_call: TRBJ1-5

cdr3_nt: TGTGCCAGCAGCTTAACCGGACAGGTGAACACTGAAGCTTTCTTT
cdr3_aa: CASSLTGQVNTEAFF
v_call: TRBV5-6
clone_size: .
d_call: TRBD1
j_call: TRBJ1-1

cdr3_nt: TGTGCCAGCAGCTTACTGGCAGGGGATGAAGCTTTCTTT
cdr3_aa: CASSLLAGDEAFF
v_call: TRBV7-9
clone_size: .
d_call: .
j_call: TRBJ1-1

cdr3_nt: TGTGCCAGCGGACAGGGTCACGAGCAGTACTTC
cdr3_aa: CASGQGHEQYF
v_call: TRBV27
clone_size: few
d_call: TRBD1
j_call: TRBJ2-7

cdr3_nt: TGTGCCAGCAGCAACAGGAATTCACCCCTCCACTTT
cdr3_aa: CASSNRNSPLHF
v_call: TRBV11-1
clone_size: few
d_call: .
j_call: TRBJ1-6

cdr3_nt: TGCAGTGCTAGTACCGGACAGGGGCACTATGGCTACACCTTC
cdr3_aa: CSASTGQGHYGYTF
v_call: TRBV20-1
clone_size: .
d_call: TRBD1
j_call: TRBJ1-2